Listed here are 5 T cell receptor beta chains from one sample, sequenced in a study of tumor-infiltrating lymphocytes in primary liver carcinoma listed by TCRdb under 2017. Without any cell sorting, total RNA and DNA were co-extracted from around 18-30 mg of bulk tissue using the AllPrep DNA/RNA mini kit. The instrument was an Illumina HiSeq 2500. Using a constant-region primer and ProtoScript II reverse transcriptase, TCRbeta-specific cDNA was reverse-transcribed from around 500 ng total RNA. The TCRbeta libraries were prepared through three rounds of nested multiplex PCR following a slightly modified ARM-PCR procedure. Each of the first two PCR rounds ran for approximately 10 cycles using multiplex TRBV1-TRBV30 forward primers together with a Cbeta reverse primer. Starting from the raw public reads, TCRdb applied fastp trimming at Q25, assembled clones with MiXCR and retained in-frame beta chains. Entries that share a CDR3 protein sequence are merged under the most common genes and DNA. Counted in this sample were 99,000 or so distinct CDR3 sequences; about four fifths of them appeared once. The top ten hold approximately 21% of the sample.

The sequenced sample was liver tumor tissue from sampling region 3. Interpreted using the paper, the cell subset or site label stands for: tumor region T3, left-lateral pole. These receptors all come from a man in his forties or fifties with primary liver carcinoma and hepatitis B virus infection.

This clonotype came up a few times. An end of the junction does not agree with germline; a read error may underlie this. The chain links TRBV7-8 to TRBJ1-2, with D tentatively TRBD1 (6 bases). Germline assignment: CDR1 SGHVS and CDR2 FQNEAQ. CDR3 length: 15 amino acids. The DNA of the CDR3 is TGTACCAGCAACCCCCGGTCCGGGACATCCTATGGCTACACCTTC. Translation: CTSNPRSGTSYGYTF.

About this clonotype: A read error may be the cause here, since a much bigger clone is one base away. CDR3 in DNA: TGTGTCAGCAGTCTGGGACTAGCGGGGGAGACCCAGTACTTC. Translating gives CVSSLGLAGETQYF. The chain couples TRBV28 to TRBJ2-5; TRBD2 agrees at 13 bases. The CDR3 length is 14 residues. Per germline, CDR1 MDHEN and CDR2 SYDVKM.

This clonotype has just one count. This likely comes from a read error, as the CDR3 has no conserved phenylalanine or tryptophan at its end. This chain joins TRBV29-1 and TRBJ1-5, with 8 positions matching TRBD1. Germline CDR1 SQVTM, CDR2 ANQGSEA. The CDR3 runs 13 residues. With 4 bases clipped from V and 10 bases from J, the junction kept 9 bases outside the gene matches. The CDR3 region is CSVGQGMGQPQHL. The CDR3 DNA follows: TGCAGCGTTGGACAGGGGATGGGTCAACCCCAGCATCTT.

The V and J genes are TRBV28 and TRBJ2-4, with TRBD2 matching 7 bases. The V segment lost 6 bases and the J segment 2 bases; nucleotides outside the gene matches: 13. The germline CDR1 and CDR2 sequences are MDHEN and SYDVKM. The CDR3 is made up of 17 amino acids. The CDR3 DNA reads as TGTGCCAGCAGCGGTAGCGGGTGCGGCCTACCCAAAAACATTCAGTACTTC. It codes for CASSGSGCGLPKNIQYF.

Notes on this clonotype: One end of the junction does not line up with germline, which may come from a read error. The chain couples TRBV11-2 to TRBJ1-1, with 9 bases identical to TRBD1. Per the germline V gene, CDR1 is SGHAT and CDR2 is FQNNGV. CDR3 length equals 14 residues. This CDR3 is CASSFGTGFGEATF. The CDR3 region has the DNA TGTGCCAGCAGTTTCGGGACAGGGTTTGGTGAAGCTACCTTT.